This T cell receptor (beta chain) originates from a study of control samples from healthy donors and cancer patients. V was trimmed by 5 bases and J by 7 bases, leaving 12 bases between them. The CDR3 covers 12 residues. Germline CDR1 reads SEHNR; CDR2 reads FQNEAQ (reference sequence). The assay was immunoSEQ multiplex PCR, and TCRdb's table has in-frame clones only and misses some. The sample holds about 110,000 clones; approximately 80% are singletons and the top ten take around 6.2%. Sequencing used blood. The TCR was taken from a man aged 18 to 29 in good health. This rearrangement joins TRBV7-9 to TRBJ2-7; a possible D gene is TRBD1 (5 bases). The CDR3 region is CASSKGSVEQYF. CDR3 in DNA: TGTGCCAGCAGCAAGGGGTCGGTGGAGCAGTACTTC.